This entry lists 32 T cell receptor beta chains sequenced from one sample in a study of STAT5B mutations in CD4+ large granular lymphocyte leukemia. Profiled with immunoSEQ multiplex PCR; TCRdb holds only in-frame clones, not every one. The sample has around 50,000 clones, 80% to 85% seen once. The sequenced material came from CD4+ T cells from blood buffy coats. These receptors originate from a human donor in good health.

The chain has TRBV5-6 and TRBJ2-7, with D perhaps TRBD1 (6 bases). Germline-derived CDR1 and CDR2 are SGHDT and YYEEEE. The V end was cut by 0 bases, the J end by 0 bases, with 13 bases between. There are 16 residues in the CDR3. CDR3 nucleotides: TGTGCCAGCAGCTTGGGTCAGGGGTTCTCCTCCTACGAGCAGTACTTC. Translated, it gives CASSLGQGFSSYEQYF.

The chain couples TRBV10-1 to TRBJ2-3, with D uncertain. The V gene lost 2 bases and the J gene lost 4 bases, with 4 bases spanning the gap. The CDR3 runs to 12 residues. CDR1 is WNHNN and CDR2 is SYGVQD in the germline V gene (reference sequence). The CDR3 DNA is TGCGCCAGCAGTGAGGCCGCAGATACGCAGTATTTT. Translating it yields CASSEAADTQYF.

By proportion, this clone is medium-sized. This sequence joins TRBV4-2 and TRBJ2-7, with 7 positions matching TRBD2. The CDR3 spans 16 residues. Germline values: CDR1 LGHNA, CDR2 YNFKEQ. V dropped 0 bases and J dropped 3; count of bases not matched to a gene: 8. CDR3 in amino acids: CASSQDRLAARYEQYF. CDR3 in DNA: TGTGCCAGCAGCCAAGATCGGCTAGCGGCTCGCTACGAGCAGTACTTC.

J is TRBJ2-2 and V is TRBV11-3; 8 nucleotides line up with TRBD2. Per germline, CDR1 SGHNT and CDR2 YENEEA. This CDR3 has 15 amino acids. The V segment lost 3 bases and the J segment 4 bases; nucleotides outside the gene matches: 4. Written as DNA, the CDR3 is TGTGCCAGCAGCTTCAGCGGGAGCTTCACCGGGGAGCTGTTTTTT. The encoded protein is CASSFSGSFTGELFF.

V usage is TRBV5-6 and J usage is TRBJ2-1, with D perhaps matching TRBD1 (6 bases). The germline CDR1 and CDR2 sequences are SGHDT and YYEEEE. CDR3 size: 13 residues. Trimming stripped 1 base from V and 8 bases from J, with 10 bases between. CDR3 loop: CASSLPGVDEQFF. Written as DNA, the CDR3 is TGTGCCAGCAGCTTGCCAGGGGTCGATGAGCAGTTCTTC.

The rearrangement uses TRBV6-6 and TRBJ2-1; D is undetermined. CDR3 size: 13 residues. Deletions cut 5 bases from V and 5 bases from J, with 10 bases between. Germline V lookup: CDR1 MNHNY, CDR2 SVGAGI (reference sequence). CDR3 in amino acids: CASSPRRDNEQFF. The CDR3 DNA reads TGTGCCAGCAGTCCACGGAGAGACAATGAGCAGTTCTTC.

The chain combines TRBV5-1 with TRBJ1-6; 8 nucleotides agree with TRBD1. CDR1 is SGHRS and CDR2 is YFSETQ in the germline V gene. V lost 3 bases to trimming and J lost 6 bases; unmatched junction nucleotides: 14. This CDR3 is built from 18 residues. Here the CDR3 reads CASSWQPRDRTSNSPLHF. In DNA form, the CDR3 reads TGCGCCAGCAGCTGGCAACCCCGGGACAGGACTTCTAATTCACCCCTCCACTTT.

The V call is TRBV5-4, the J call TRBJ2-7; 7 bases align to TRBD1. The V gene end was trimmed by 4 bases and the J gene end by 5 bases; junction bases not matched to a gene: 12. The germline V gene has CDR1 SGHNT and CDR2 YYREEE (reference sequence). The CDR3 length is 15 residues. CDR3 nucleotides: TGTGCCAGCAGCCCAGCGGCGACAGGGATCCACGAGCAGTACTTC. This gives the protein CASSPAATGIHEQYF.

The count of this clone is one. The chain joins TRBV27 to TRBJ2-1, with 7 bases that match TRBD1. Trimming at V came to 3 bases and at J to 5 bases, leaving 10 bases not matched to a gene. The CDR3 is made up of 16 amino acids. The germline gives CDR1 MNHEY, CDR2 SMNVEV (reference sequence). CDR3 coding DNA: TGTGCCAGCAGTTTCGATGTGACAGGGACAAACAATGAGCAGTTCTTC. Amino acid sequence: CASSFDVTGTNNEQFF.

CDR3 sequence: CASSQGPTGYF. CDR3 in DNA: TGCGCCAGCAGCCAAGGTCCGACAGGGTATTTT. J is TRBJ2-3 and V is TRBV4-1, with D possibly TRBD1 on 6 matching bases. CDR1 is MGHRA, CDR2 YSYEKL, per germline. The CDR3 sequence is 11 residues long. V lost 1 base to trimming and J lost 14 bases, with 10 bases between them.

The chain combines TRBV5-5 with TRBJ2-3; 7 nucleotides align to TRBD1. After removal of 3 bases from V and 4 bases from J, the junction contained 14 bases not matched to a gene. Germline CDR1 SGHKS, CDR2 YYEKEE (reference sequence). The CDR3 has 17 residues. The CDR3 DNA reads as TGTGCCAGCAGCTCTCACCTGTCCGGGACAGCAGCAGATACGCAGTATTTT. The encoded protein is CASSSHLSGTAADTQYF.

This chain joins TRBV5-1 and TRBJ2-5, with TRBD2 matching over 11 bases. After removal of 0 bases from V and 4 bases from J, the junction contained 8 bases not matched to a gene. CDR3 length: 17 residues. Germline V gene data show CDR1 as SGHRS and CDR2 as YFSETQ. CDR3 amino acids: CASSLALAGGARETQYF. The CDR3 bases are TGCGCCAGCAGCTTGGCTCTAGCGGGAGGAGCAAGAGAGACCCAGTACTTC.

This chain joins TRBV11-2 and TRBJ2-7; D gene unclear. V shed 8 bases and J shed 3 bases, with 17 bases lying between them. The germline V gene encodes CDR1 SGHAT and CDR2 FQNNGV. The CDR3 consists of 14 residues. The CDR3 bases are TGTGCCAGCGGGAAGTTGGGGTACCGCTACGAGCAGTACTTC. It yields the protein CASGKLGYRYEQYF.

This clone was seen a single time. The chain combines TRBV19 with TRBJ2-3, with D perhaps TRBD2 (5 bases). The germline CDR1 and CDR2 sequences are LNHDA and SQIVND (reference sequence). This CDR3 contains 15 residues. V lost 6 bases, J lost 2 bases, and 15 bases lay in between. DNA of the CDR3: TGTGCCAGTAGCGCAGAGGGAATAAACACAGATACGCAGTATTTT. Its protein product is CASSAEGINTDTQYF.

CDR3 sequence: CASSLEVVGSTDTQYF. As DNA, the CDR3 is TGTGCCAGCAGCTTGGAAGTTGTAGGCAGCACAGATACGCAGTATTTT. V and J are TRBV5-6 and TRBJ2-3, with D unresolved. Trimming removed 0 bases from V and 0 bases from J, with 11 bases in between. Germline-derived CDR1 and CDR2 are SGHDT and YYEEEE. The CDR3 totals 16 residues.

This clone appeared once. The V and J genes are TRBV7-2 and TRBJ2-2; maybe TRBD2 (6 bases). Germline loops: CDR1 SGHTA, CDR2 FQGNSA. Trimming left V 0 bases short and J 4 bases short, with 12 bases between. This CDR3 is 16 amino acids long. The CDR3 DNA sequence: TGTGCCAGCAGCTTAGCGCGGGGTCGGGGCACCGGGGAGCTGTTTTTT. Residues: CASSLARGRGTGELFF.

The chain joins TRBV6-5 to TRBJ1-3, with TRBD1 matching over 7 bases. This CDR3 comprises 14 residues. Germline V gives CDR1 MNHEY, CDR2 SVGAGI. Unmatched junction bases numbered 1, after V lost 5 bases and J lost 0 bases. The CDR3 DNA is TGTGCCAGCAGTGGGGACAGCTCTGGAAACACCATATATTTT. It specifies CASSGDSSGNTIYF.

This chain links TRBV9 with TRBJ2-7; the D is unclear. CDR3 length: 15 residues. V lost 0 bases and J lost 2, with 12 bases in between. Germline V gene lookup returns CDR1 SGDLS and CDR2 YYNGEE. CDR3 in DNA: TGTGCCAGCAGCGTAGGTGGCCCCAGACCCTACGAGCAGTACTTC. It encodes CASSVGGPRPYEQYF.

The chain recombines TRBV18 with TRBJ2-2, with 8 nucleotides matching TRBD1. Germline CDR1 reads KGHSH; CDR2 reads LQKENI. The V gene end was trimmed by 3 bases and the J gene end by 0 bases; junction bases not matched to a gene: 9. This CDR3 is 18 amino acids long. The CDR3 loop is CASSPESWTGSNTGELFF. CDR3 nucleotide sequence: TGTGCCAGCTCACCGGAGAGCTGGACAGGGTCGAACACCGGGGAGCTGTTTTTT.

The chain employs TRBV7-3 and TRBJ2-3; possible D gene TRBD2, 6 bases. Germline V lookup: CDR1 SGHTA, CDR2 FQGTGA. V was pared by 5 bases and J by 4 bases, with 25 bases between. This CDR3 spans 18 amino acids. The CDR3 loop is CASSPGFGRGLRADTQYF. The CDR3 DNA sequence: TGTGCCAGCAGCCCCGGTTTTGGGCGGGGCCTTAGGGCAGATACGCAGTATTTT.

The genes are TRBV13 and TRBJ2-1; TRBD1 agrees at 7 bases. J was trimmed by 5 bases and V by 0 bases; bases with no gene match: 7. The germline CDR1 and CDR2 sequences are PRHDT and FYEKMQ (reference sequence). This CDR3 has 16 amino acids. CDR3 loop: CASSLGATGRHNEQFF. CDR3 nucleotides: TGTGCCAGCAGCTTAGGGGCGACAGGGCGCCACAATGAGCAGTTCTTC.

This clone has a single count. The rearrangement links TRBV28 to TRBJ2-7; D gene unclear. Trimming took off 7 bases at V and 0 bases at J, with 10 bases between the two ends. Germline V gene sequence: CDR1 MDHEN, CDR2 SYDVKM. The CDR3 spans 13 residues. CDR3 residues: CASTSSPSYEQYF. As DNA, the CDR3 is TGTGCCAGCACCTCGAGTCCCTCCTACGAGCAGTACTTC.

The rearrangement joins TRBV2 to TRBJ1-1; 9 nucleotides line up with TRBD1. In germline, CDR1 is SNHLY, CDR2 FYNNEI. The CDR3 is 15 amino acids. Trimming at V came to 6 bases and at J to 4 bases, leaving 9 bases not matched to a gene. CDR3 sequence: CASRRQGESGTEAFF. The CDR3, as DNA: TGTGCCAGCAGGCGACAGGGGGAATCAGGCACTGAAGCTTTCTTT. The full variable domain, rest sourced from reference TRBV2 and TRBJ1-1, is EPEVTQTPSHQVTQMGQEVILRCVPISNHLYFYWYRQILGQKVEFLVSFYNNEISEKSEIFDDQFSVERPDGSNFTLKIRSTKLEDSAMYFCASRRQGESGTEAFFGQGTRLTVV.

The rearrangement joins TRBV18 to TRBJ1-1, with 9 bases aligning to TRBD1. The CDR3 sequence is 15 residues long. With V trimmed by 3 bases and J by 2 bases, 4 bases remained unmatched. Germline CDR1 reads KGHSH; CDR2 reads LQKENI. The CDR3 DNA sequence: TGTGCCAGCTCACCGGGACAGGGCTTAAACACTGAAGCTTTCTTT. Protein product: CASSPGQGLNTEAFF.

This sequence joins TRBV19 and TRBJ1-2; 7 bases agree with TRBD1. This CDR3 has 13 amino acids. V lost 3 bases to trimming and J lost 5 bases; unmatched junction nucleotides: 3. In germline, CDR1 is LNHDA, CDR2 SQIVND (reference sequence). Written as DNA, the CDR3 is TGTGCCAGTAGTATTGACAGGGCTTATGGCTACACCTTC. It translates to CASSIDRAYGYTF.

The chain uses TRBV4-1 and TRBJ2-7, with 8 nucleotides matching TRBD1. From germline, CDR1 is MGHRA and CDR2 YSYEKL. This CDR3 has 16 amino acids. The V segment lost 6 bases and the J segment 3 bases; nucleotides outside the gene matches: 13. CDR3 in amino acids: CASRGWVGTGIYEQYF. Written as DNA, the CDR3 is TGCGCCAGCAGGGGATGGGTAGGGACAGGCATCTACGAGCAGTACTTC.

This clone turned up a few times. This chain uses TRBV10-3 with TRBJ1-1; 7 bases align to TRBD1. CDR3 length equals 15 residues. Trimming cost V 1 base and J 1 base; bases outside gene matches: 3. Germline CDR1 and CDR2: ENHRY and SYGVKD. The CDR3 protein is CAISEFDRENTEAFF. Written as DNA, the CDR3 is TGTGCCATCAGTGAGTTTGACAGGGAGAACACTGAAGCTTTCTTT.

The J gene is TRBJ1-1, the V gene TRBV30; tentative D call: TRBD1 (6 bases). The V gene lost 3 bases and the J gene lost 9 bases, with 8 bases spanning the gap. This CDR3 is built from 10 residues. Per germline, CDR1 GTSNPN and CDR2 SVGIG (reference sequence). The CDR3 sequence is CAWSDRQAFF. Written as DNA, the CDR3 is TGTGCCTGGAGCGACAGGCAAGCTTTCTTT.

This chain links TRBV11-1 with TRBJ2-1, with D possibly being TRBD2 (6 bases). Germline CDR1 is SGHAT and CDR2 is FQDESV (reference sequence). The CDR3 totals 15 residues. V was cut by 1 base and J by 6 bases, with 13 bases left in between. CDR3 DNA: TGTGCCAGCAGCTTAGAGCTCCTCGGGAGCAATGAGCAGTTCTTC. Protein: CASSLELLGSNEQFF.

In this sample, this clone turned up once. CDR3 residues: CASRGSWTGAYEQYF. In nucleotides, the CDR3 is TGTGCCAGCAGAGGTAGTTGGACAGGAGCCTACGAGCAGTACTTC. V is TRBV28 and J is TRBJ2-7; TRBD1 agrees at 7 bases. The CDR3 loop spans 15 amino acids. Looked up from germline, CDR1 is MDHEN and CDR2 is SYDVKM. The ends lost 6 bases at V and 2 bases at J; junction bases unmatched: 10. Filled out from reference TRBV28 and TRBJ2-7, the complete variable domain reads DVKVTQSSRYLVKRTGEKVFLECVQDMDHENMFWYRQDPGLGLRLIYFSYDVKMKEKGDIPEGYSVSREKKERFSLILESASTNQTSMYLCASRGSWTGAYEQYFGPGTRLTVT.

The chain carries TRBV7-9 and TRBJ2-2; D gene ambiguous. Germline-derived CDR1 and CDR2 are SEHNR and FQNEAQ (reference sequence). CDR3 size: 12 residues. V was clipped by 5 bases and J by 5 bases, with 6 bases between them. CDR3 protein: CASSAWTGELFF. DNA of the CDR3: TGTGCCAGCAGCGCCTGGACCGGGGAGCTGTTTTTT.

The rearrangement joins TRBV29-1 to TRBJ2-7; D may correspond to TRBD1 or TRBD2 (5 bases each). The CDR3 spans 15 residues. Per the germline V gene, CDR1 is SQVTM and CDR2 is ANQGSEA. Trimming left V 4 bases short and J 3 bases short, with 19 bases between. DNA for the CDR3: TGCAGCGTTGCCACGGGACCGTCCCCCAACTACGAGCAGTACTTC. Protein product: CSVATGPSPNYEQYF.